The clone carrying this T cell receptor beta chain came up many times. Its antigen remains unknown. Amplification yielded TCR beta CDR3 regions, with RNA transcripts as the source. Using the HTBI primer set, a first-round RT-PCR was run on the TCR CDR3. From the multiplex PCR reads, TCRdb called clonotypes with MiXCR, one entry per CDR3 protein. Of a few hundred thousand distinct CDR3 sequences listed, around 20% are singletons. Diagnostic assessment was based on clinical symptoms, serum thyroxine and TRAb, thyroid ultrasound and orbital computed tomography. These data belong to a study of T cells in Graves' hyperthyroidism and ophthalmopathy. Looking at the study overall: Upon initial diagnosis and before any treatment, peripheral blood was collected.

Study-wide results and caveats: Most thyroid clonotypes expanded above 0.001 were also detected in blood.

The trim removed 4 bases at V and 7 bases at J, leaving 7 bases unmatched. This CDR3 contains 15 residues. The V gene's germline CDR1 is SGHVS and CDR2 FQNEAQ. The chain recombines TRBV7-8 with TRBJ2-1; 10 nucleotides match TRBD2. This clonotype was sampled from a man aged 18 to 35 with Graves' ophthalmopathy. The sample was blood. The CDR3 loop reads CASSWSGGVTNEQFF. The CDR3 DNA is TGTGCCAGCAGCTGGAGCGGGGGGGTTACAAATGAGCAGTTCTTC.